Shown below are 10 T cell receptor beta chains from a single sample sequenced in a study of blood T cell repertoires in COVID-19. The protocol was immunoSEQ multiplex PCR, while the TCRdb copy is restricted to in-frame clones and leaves out a portion. The table lists 200,000 to 250,000 clones, 85% of them singletons. Sequenced input: peripheral blood. Source of these receptors: a woman in her 70s with COVID-19, enrolled during active disease.

V and J are TRBV10-1 and TRBJ1-1, with D possibly TRBD1 on 6 matching bases. Per germline, CDR1 WNHNN and CDR2 SYGVQD (reference sequence). V was cut by 10 bases and J by 1 base, with 13 bases left in between. This CDR3 contains 13 residues. The CDR3 loop reads CATAAGANTEAFF. In DNA, the CDR3 is TGCGCCACCGCTGCGGGGGCGAACACTGAAGCTTTCTTT.

This rearrangement joins TRBV30 to TRBJ1-2; a possible D gene is TRBD1 (5 bases). Trimming took 3 bases from V and 2 from J, leaving 19 bases between them. Germline V gene lookup returns CDR1 GTSNPN and CDR2 SVGIG (reference sequence). The CDR3 contains 16 residues. In DNA form, the CDR3 reads TGTGCCTGGAGCAAAGCAAGCATCGGGGGAAACTATGGCTACACCTTC. It yields the protein CAWSKASIGGNYGYTF. Supplemented by reference TRBV30 and TRBJ1-2, the full variable domain reads SQTIHQWPATLVQPVGSPLSLECTVEGTSNPNLYWYRQAAGRGLQLLFYSVGIGQISSEVPQNLSASRPQDRQFILSSKKLLLSDSGFYLCAWSKASIGGNYGYTFGSGTRLTVV.

The chain links TRBV6-5 to TRBJ1-1; D might be TRBD1 (6 bases). The germline CDR1 and CDR2 sequences are MNHEY and SVGAGI. V was pared by 6 bases and J by 3 bases, with 11 bases between. CDR3 length: 13 amino acids. Here the CDR3 reads CASSRTEHTEAFF. For the CDR3, the DNA is TGTGCCAGCAGCCGGACAGAGCACACTGAAGCTTTCTTT.

CDR3 loop: CASSLEGTSDTDTQYF. DNA of the CDR3: TGTGCCAGCAGCTTAGAAGGGACTAGCGACACAGATACGCAGTATTTT. V and J are TRBV11-2 and TRBJ2-3, with 10 bases lining up with TRBD2. Germline CDR1 SGHAT, CDR2 FQNNGV. Trimming removed 0 bases from V and 2 bases from J; junction bases left unmatched: 2. CDR3 size: 16 residues. The full variable domain, completed using reference TRBV11-2 and TRBJ2-3, is EAGVAQSPRYKIIEKRQSVAFWCNPISGHATLYWYQQILGQGPKLLIQFQNNGVVDDSQLPKDRFSAERLKGVDSTLKIQPAKLEDSAVYLCASSLEGTSDTDTQYFGPGTRLTVL.

The V gene is TRBV19, the J gene TRBJ2-5, with 10 bases fitting TRBD2. Trimming at V came to 6 bases and at J to 4 bases, leaving 2 bases not matched to a gene. Germline CDR1 is LNHDA and CDR2 is SQIVND (reference sequence). The CDR3 has 13 amino acids. For the CDR3, the DNA is TGTGCCAGTAGCGGACTAGCGGCAGAGACCCAGTACTTC. It yields the protein CASSGLAAETQYF.

This clone was seen just once. J is TRBJ1-1 and V is TRBV11-1; D may be TRBD1 (6 bases). The CDR3 contains 13 residues. The germline V and J ends were trimmed by 4 bases and 5 bases, with 11 bases remaining between them. Germline values: CDR1 SGHAT, CDR2 FQDESV (reference sequence). The CDR3 DNA follows: TGTGCCAGCAGCTCGCTCAGGGGAACTGAAGCTTTCTTT. Translated, it gives CASSSLRGTEAFF.

The gene calls are TRBV4-3 and TRBJ1-5; D perhaps matches TRBD1 (5 bases). Per the germline V gene, CDR1 is LGHNA and CDR2 is YSLEER. This CDR3 is built from 14 residues. V lost 0 bases, J lost 4 bases, and 7 bases lay in between. The CDR3 here is CASSQEAGNQPQHF. In nucleotides, the CDR3 is TGCGCCAGCAGCCAAGAGGCAGGGAATCAGCCCCAGCATTTT.

The gene calls are TRBV7-3 and TRBJ1-1; D may be TRBD1 (5 bases). Germline V gives CDR1 SGHTA, CDR2 FQGTGA. Trimming stripped 2 bases from V and 4 bases from J, with 20 bases between. The CDR3 loop spans 17 amino acids. In DNA, the CDR3 is TGTGCCAGCAGCTTATTTTTTTTTGGAGGGGAAGGCACTGAAGCTTTCTTT. Encoded protein: CASSLFFFGGEGTEAFF.

The chain combines TRBV25-1 with TRBJ2-2; D uncertain. The germline V and J ends were trimmed by 0 bases and 5 bases, with 10 bases remaining between them. CDR1 is MGHDK and CDR2 is SYGVNS in the germline V gene. The CDR3 loop spans 15 amino acids. CDR3 amino acids: CASSEYRDGTGELFF. CDR3 bases: TGTGCCAGCAGTGAATATAGAGACGGGACCGGGGAGCTGTTTTTT.

The chain combines TRBV5-4 with TRBJ1-6, with D tentatively TRBD1 (6 bases). The V gene lost 0 bases and the J gene lost 10 bases, with 14 bases spanning the gap. Germline CDR1 and CDR2: SGHNT and YYREEE (reference sequence). This CDR3 spans 15 amino acids. The CDR3 sequence is CASSLAPGVGSPLHF. The CDR3 DNA follows: TGTGCCAGCAGCTTGGCCCCAGGGGTTGGGTCACCCCTCCACTTT.